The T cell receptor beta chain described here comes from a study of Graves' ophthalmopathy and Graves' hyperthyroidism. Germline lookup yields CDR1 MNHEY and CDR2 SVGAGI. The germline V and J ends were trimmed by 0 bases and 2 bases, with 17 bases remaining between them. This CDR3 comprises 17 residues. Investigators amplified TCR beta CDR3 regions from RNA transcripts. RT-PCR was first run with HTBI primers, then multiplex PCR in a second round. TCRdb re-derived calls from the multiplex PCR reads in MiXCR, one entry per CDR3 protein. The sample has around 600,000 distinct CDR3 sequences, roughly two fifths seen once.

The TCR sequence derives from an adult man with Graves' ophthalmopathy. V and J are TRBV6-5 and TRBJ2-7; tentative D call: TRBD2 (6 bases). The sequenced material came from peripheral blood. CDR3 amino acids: CASSYSAAGSSPYEQYF. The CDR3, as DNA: TGTGCCAGCAGTTACTCCGCGGCGGGGTCTTCCCCCTACGAGCAGTACTTC.